The 21 T cell receptor beta chains reported below all come from one sample, sequenced in a study of naive and memory T cell subsets. The beta constant-region primer was an equimolar mix of two oligonucleotides covering TRBC1 and TRBC2. Nested alpha and beta constant-region primers with the SP2 primer drove four PCR rounds on ligated cDNA. A single record per CDR3 protein comes from TCRdb applying MiXCR to the UMI-ligation and nested PCR reads. The repertoire holds about 120,000 distinct CDR3 sequences, with 35% to 45% as singletons. Source material: central memory CD4+ T cells from blood. The receptors shown here come from a human donor in good health.

This chain links TRBV28 with TRBJ1-1, with D perhaps matching TRBD1 (5 bases). CDR1 and CDR2 from the germline V gene are MDHEN and SYDVKM. CDR3 size: 14 residues. The germline V and J ends were trimmed by 5 bases and 9 bases, with 19 bases remaining between them. The CDR3, as DNA: TGTGCCAGCAGTCTCGACAGTCACCTCTCTAAAGCTTTCTTT. Its translation: CASSLDSHLSKAFF.

The chain recombines TRBV2 with TRBJ1-4; D gene unclear. Germline V gives CDR1 SNHLY, CDR2 FYNNEI. V was pared by 7 bases and J by 5 bases, with 17 bases between. This CDR3 contains 15 residues. This CDR3 reads CASNRGRTINEKLFF. CDR3 DNA sequence: TGTGCCAGCAACCGCGGCAGGACCATCAATGAAAAACTGTTTTTT.

This chain uses TRBV5-1 with TRBJ2-1, with D unclear. The CDR3 has 15 amino acids. Per the germline V gene, CDR1 is SGHRS and CDR2 is YFSETQ. Trimming cost V 0 bases and J 4 bases, with 11 bases left between them. CDR3 sequence reads: CASSLAPVVYNEQFF. In DNA, the CDR3 is TGCGCCAGCAGCTTGGCACCAGTAGTATACAATGAGCAGTTCTTC. Looking up the rest from reference TRBV5-1 and TRBJ2-1 gives the full variable domain: KAGVTQTPRYLIKTRGQQVTLSCSPISGHRSVSWYQQTPGQGLQFLFEYFSETQRNKGNFPGRFSGRQFSNSRSEMNVSTLELGDSALYLCASSLAPVVYNEQFFGPGTRLTVL.

This chain uses TRBV3-1 with TRBJ1-4, with unresolved D. Looked up from germline, CDR1 is LGHDT and CDR2 is YNNKEL (reference sequence). This CDR3 is built from 15 residues. V was cut by 4 bases and J by 8 bases, with 17 bases left in between. CDR3 nucleotides: TGTGCCAGCAGCCGCGGCGCAACAGTGAGCGAAAAACTGTTTTTT. Protein sequence: CASSRGATVSEKLFF.

The V call is TRBV29-1, the J call TRBJ1-1; 10 bases match TRBD1. The V and J ends lost 7 bases and 5 bases, in that order; junction bases with no gene match: 7. The CDR3 length is 13 residues. The germline gives CDR1 SQVTM, CDR2 ANQGSEA. CDR3 amino acids: CSGRTGGKTEAFF. The CDR3 coding sequence is TGCAGCGGCAGGACAGGGGGGAAAACTGAAGCTTTCTTT.

This clonotype was counted a few times. The chain joins TRBV7-2 to TRBJ2-1, with TRBD2 matching over 8 bases. CDR1 and CDR2 from the germline V gene are SGHTA and FQGNSA. The CDR3 consists of 17 residues. The V and J ends lost 1 base and 3 bases, in that order; junction bases with no gene match: 8. CDR3 region: CASSLGVSGTFYNEQFF. CDR3 nucleotides: TGTGCCAGCAGCTTAGGGGTTAGCGGGACCTTCTACAATGAGCAGTTCTTC.

There are a few counts of this clonotype. The V call is TRBV5-4, the J call TRBJ2-2, with 14 bases aligning to TRBD2. V lost 4 bases and J lost 6; bases outside the gene matches: 5. The CDR3 sequence is 16 residues long. Germline loops: CDR1 SGHNT, CDR2 YYREEE (reference sequence). CDR3 in DNA: TGTGCCAGCAGCCAGGGGACTAGCGGGAGCTCCGGGGAGCTGTTTTTT. Translating it yields CASSQGTSGSSGELFF.

J is TRBJ2-3 and V is TRBV27; TRBD1 matches at 9 bases. Germline loops: CDR1 MNHEY, CDR2 SMNVEV (reference sequence). The V segment lost 2 bases and the J segment 8 bases; nucleotides outside the gene matches: 14. This CDR3 comprises 17 residues. CDR3 in DNA: TGTGCCAGCAGTTTACTTCCTACAGGGGGCGTTTATTCTACGCAGTATTTT. It codes for CASSLLPTGGVYSTQYF.

This clonotype was recorded a few times. This rearrangement joins TRBV18 to TRBJ1-5; the D gene is possibly TRBD1 (5 bases). This CDR3 has 19 amino acids. V was trimmed by 2 bases and J by 3 bases, leaving 23 bases between them. Germline assignment: CDR1 KGHSH and CDR2 LQKENI. In nucleotides, the CDR3 is TGTGCCAGCTCACCAACGGGTAGGATGAGTGCCGGGACCAATCAGCCCCAGCATTTT. It encodes CASSPTGRMSAGTNQPQHF.

DNA for the CDR3: TGTGCCAGCAGTTTCCGGACTAGCGGGAGGGCCAGGGAGACCCAGTACTTC. Encoded protein: CASSFRTSGRARETQYF. The V gene is TRBV12-3 or TRBV12-4, the J gene TRBJ2-5; 15 nucleotides agree with TRBD2. The CDR3 has 17 amino acids. Trimming at V came to 3 bases and at J to 5 bases, leaving 7 bases not matched to a gene.

The chain has TRBV20-1 and TRBJ2-5; D might be TRBD1 or TRBD2, each matching 5 bases. V gave up 5 bases and J gave up 3 bases, with 13 bases separating them. The germline V gene has CDR1 DFQATT and CDR2 SNEGSKA (reference sequence). This CDR3 is 13 amino acids long. The CDR3 spells CSAGTRGEETQYF. The CDR3 DNA follows: TGCAGTGCTGGTACGAGGGGAGAAGAGACCCAGTACTTC.

The chain is built from TRBV7-2 and TRBJ2-5; TRBD2 agrees at 13 bases. Germline-derived CDR1 and CDR2 are SGHTA and FQGNSA. V gave up 6 bases and J gave up 5 bases; unmatched junction bases: 12. This CDR3 spans 17 amino acids. CDR3 bases: TGTGCCAGCAGTCTGGGGACTAGCGGGAAAGGCGTGGAGACCCAGTACTTC. This gives the protein CASSLGTSGKGVETQYF. The full variable domain, completed using reference TRBV7-2 and TRBJ2-5, is GAGVSQSPSNKVTEKGKDVELRCDPISGHTALYWYRQSLGQGLEFLIYFQGNSAPDKSGLPSDRFSAERTGGSVSTLTIQRTQQEDSAVYLCASSLGTSGKGVETQYFGPGTRLLVL.

This clonotype was recorded at least ten times. The chain recombines TRBV4-2 with TRBJ2-3; 8 bases map to TRBD2. Germline trimming cut 1 base from V and 2 bases from J; bases unmatched to any gene: 8. This CDR3 contains 17 residues. The germline CDR1 and CDR2 sequences are LGHNA and YNFKEQ. This chain's CDR3 is CASSQVGSGTYTDTQYF. CDR3 bases: TGTGCCAGCAGCCAAGTCGGTAGCGGGACCTACACAGATACGCAGTATTTT.

Only a few counts were recorded for this clonotype. The chain recombines TRBV24-1 with TRBJ2-3, with a weak D call TRBD1 (6 bases). Trimming removed 9 bases at V and 2 bases at J, with 17 bases between. The CDR3 is 15 residues long. From germline, CDR1 is KGHDR and CDR2 SFDVKD. CDR3: CATGDTTTFTDTQYF. For the CDR3, the DNA is TGTGCCACCGGGGACACCACCACTTTCACAGATACGCAGTATTTT.

The chain uses TRBV7-9 and TRBJ2-2; no reliable D call. Germline V gene sequence: CDR1 SEHNR, CDR2 FQNEAQ (reference sequence). Deletions cut 5 bases from V and 2 bases from J, with 15 bases between. This CDR3 region has 16 residues. The CDR3 region is CASSHPRESNTGELFF. Here the CDR3 DNA reads TGTGCCAGCAGCCATCCGCGCGAGAGCAACACCGGGGAGCTGTTTTTT.

The chain links TRBV15 to TRBJ1-1, with D possibly TRBD1 on 5 matching bases. This CDR3 is 15 amino acids long. Germline CDR1 LNHNV, CDR2 YYDKDF (reference sequence). V lost 6 bases, J lost 5 bases, and 19 bases lay in between. DNA of the CDR3: TGTGCCACCAGACGCCATTCGGGGGGAGGTACTGAAGCTTTCTTT. Translating gives CATRRHSGGGTEAFF.

This clonotype was counted a single time. The V call is TRBV12-3 or TRBV12-4, the J call TRBJ2-3; D is uncertain. The ends were cut back, 5 bases at V and 2 bases at J, with 17 bases in the middle. The CDR3 consists of 16 residues. The CDR3 protein is CASSGPLGQDTDTQYF. The CDR3 DNA is TGTGCCAGCAGTGGACCGTTGGGCCAGGACACAGATACGCAGTATTTT.

The V and J genes are TRBV27 and TRBJ1-3; maybe TRBD1 (6 bases). Germline assignment: CDR1 MNHEY and CDR2 SMNVEV (reference sequence). Between the trimmed V and J ends, which lost 6 bases and 4 bases, there was a span of 16 bases. This CDR3 has 15 residues. CDR3 in amino acids: CASREYGQSGNTIYF. CDR3 DNA sequence: TGTGCCAGCAGGGAATATGGACAGTCGGGAAACACCATATATTTT.

The chain carries TRBV28 and TRBJ2-7; D is unresolved. Trimming stripped 1 base from V and 6 bases from J, with 4 bases between. The germline V gene has CDR1 MDHEN and CDR2 SYDVKM. The CDR3 is 11 residues long. The CDR3 DNA reads TGTGCCAGCAGTTTATTTGCCGAGCAGTACTTC. Translating gives CASSLFAEQYF. The entire variable domain, with the rest obtained from reference TRBV28 and TRBJ2-7, is as follows: DVKVTQSSRYLVKRTGEKVFLECVQDMDHENMFWYRQDPGLGLRLIYFSYDVKMKEKGDIPEGYSVSREKKERFSLILESASTNQTSMYLCASSLFAEQYFGPGTRLTVT.

J is TRBJ2-3 and V is TRBV15, with 13 positions matching TRBD2. V gave up 0 bases and J gave up 3 bases; unmatched junction bases: 12. The CDR3 covers 20 residues. Germline CDR1 and CDR2: LNHNV and YYDKDF (reference sequence). CDR3 in DNA: TGTGCCACCAGCAGAGATCCCCCGGGACTAGCGGGAACTTGGACAGATACGCAGTATTTT. Encoded protein: CATSRDPPGLAGTWTDTQYF.

This clonotype was counted a few times. This chain connects TRBV18 to TRBJ2-3, with D hard to call. CDR1 is KGHSH, CDR2 LQKENI, per germline. The CDR3 runs to 12 residues. Trimming left V 2 bases short and J 6 bases short, with 6 bases between. CDR3: CASSPKGDTQYF. CDR3 nucleotide sequence: TGTGCCAGCTCACCAAAAGGGGATACGCAGTATTTT.